Presented here are 27 T cell receptor beta chains from one specimen sequenced in a study of vaccination effects on CD4 cells after COVID-19. No antigen has been assigned to these receptors. Following 10 days of culture, CD4+ T cells were isolated. Participants got two doses of BNT162b2 or mRNA-1273 vaccine. Method: immunoSEQ multiplex PCR; TCRdb's copy keeps in-frame clones and lacks some. The sample carries some 60,000 clones, 78% recorded once. This specimen was CD4+ T cells from PBMCs cultured without peptide, taken after COVID-19 vaccination. These receptors all come from a human donor who received a COVID-19 vaccine.

The J gene is TRBJ1-5, the V gene TRBV15, with D uncertain. Germline-derived CDR1 and CDR2 are LNHNV and YYDKDF (reference sequence). The CDR3 covers 18 residues. V shed 3 bases and J shed 0 bases, with 18 bases lying between them. The CDR3 is CATSSRERWIGSNQPQHF. CDR3 sequence (DNA): TGTGCCACCAGCAGTAGAGAACGCTGGATAGGTAGCAATCAGCCCCAGCATTTT.

The rearrangement joins TRBV28 to TRBJ2-2, with D possibly TRBD1 on 6 matching bases. The CDR3 has 17 amino acids. Trimming cost V 3 bases and J 5 bases, with 19 bases left between them. The V gene's germline CDR1 is MDHEN and CDR2 SYDVKM. CDR3 in amino acids: CASSLIFGTGTTGELFF. CDR3 in DNA: TGTGCCAGCAGTTTGATCTTCGGTACAGGGACAACCGGGGAGCTGTTTTTT.

This rearrangement joins TRBV29-1 to TRBJ2-1; weak D call: TRBD2 (5 bases). This CDR3 contains 14 residues. V lost 7 bases, J lost 0 bases, and 13 bases lay in between. Germline-derived CDR1 and CDR2 are SQVTM and ANQGSEA. The CDR3 DNA is TGCAGCGCAAAACGGGGAAGCTCCTACAATGAGCAGTTCTTC. The encoded protein is CSAKRGSSYNEQFF.

This clone appeared a few times. This chain joins TRBV30 and TRBJ1-5; 7 positions agree with TRBD1. The germline V gene encodes CDR1 GTSNPN and CDR2 SVGIG (reference sequence). The CDR3 is 14 residues long. After removal of 7 bases from V and 0 bases from J, the junction contained 6 bases not matched to a gene. Here the CDR3 reads CAYVQGNSNQPQHF. The CDR3 nucleotides are TGTGCCTACGTACAGGGGAATAGCAATCAGCCCCAGCATTTT.

V gene TRBV2 combines with J gene TRBJ2-4, with D uncertain. The CDR3 is 14 amino acids. Germline values: CDR1 SNHLY, CDR2 FYNNEI. Trimming removed 6 bases at V and 0 bases at J, with 9 bases between. CDR3: CASRFTLAKNIQYF. The DNA of the CDR3 is TGTGCCAGCAGGTTTACCTTAGCCAAAAACATTCAGTACTTC. The full variable domain, with the rest looked up from reference TRBV2 and TRBJ2-4, is EPEVTQTPSHQVTQMGQEVILRCVPISNHLYFYWYRQILGQKVEFLVSFYNNEISEKSEIFDDQFSVERPDGSNFTLKIRSTKLEDSAMYFCASRFTLAKNIQYFGAGTRLSVL.

The CDR3 sequence is CASSFLSAKTEAFF. CDR3 DNA sequence: TGTGCCAGCAGTTTTCTCTCGGCTAAAACTGAAGCTTTCTTT. The chain employs TRBV27 and TRBJ1-1; no definite D call. The germline CDR1 and CDR2 sequences are MNHEY and SMNVEV (reference sequence). The CDR3 contains 14 residues. V was trimmed by 3 bases and J by 5 bases, leaving 13 bases between them.

This chain connects TRBV5-6 to TRBJ2-4; D not resolved. Germline lookup yields CDR1 SGHDT and CDR2 YYEEEE. This CDR3 is 12 amino acids long. Trimming removed 4 bases from V and 8 bases from J, with 10 bases in between. The DNA for the CDR3 is TGTGCCAGCAGCCCATTTGGGGACATTCAGTACTTC. This encodes CASSPFGDIQYF.

V usage is TRBV4-1 and J usage is TRBJ2-7; TRBD1 or TRBD2 may be the D gene (6 bases each). The CDR3 runs to 18 residues. From germline, CDR1 is MGHRA and CDR2 YSYEKL. Trimming removed 0 bases at V and 5 bases at J, with 23 bases between. Here the CDR3 DNA reads TGCGCCAGCAGCCAAGATCAGGCACCTCTCGGGGGCGCCCACGAGCAGTACTTC. This codes for CASSQDQAPLGGAHEQYF.

The V call is TRBV4-3, the J call TRBJ1-1; D might be TRBD1 (5 bases). Trimming cost V 1 base and J 3 bases, with 18 bases left between them. Germline V gene lookup returns CDR1 LGHNA and CDR2 YSLEER. The CDR3 totals 17 residues. Here the CDR3 DNA reads TGCGCCAGCAGCCAAGTCCGGCCAGGGACGGAGGACACTGAAGCTTTCTTT. This sequence encodes CASSQVRPGTEDTEAFF.

The chain links TRBV9 to TRBJ1-2, with TRBD1 identical over 7 bases. The CDR3 sequence is 16 residues long. Germline assignment: CDR1 SGDLS and CDR2 YYNGEE. V dropped 3 bases and J dropped 0; count of bases not matched to a gene: 8. The DNA for the CDR3 is TGTGCCAGCAGCGCGGGACGACAGGGAGCTAACTATGGCTACACCTTC. It translates to CASSAGRQGANYGYTF.

Worth noting for this clone: At one end the junction does not follow the germline gene, possibly because of a read error. The chain couples TRBV6-1 to TRBJ1-2; perhaps TRBD1 as D (6 bases). The germline gives CDR1 MNHNS, CDR2 SASEGT. The CDR3 is 14 residues long. The chain's CDR3 is CASGETGANYGYTF. In DNA, the CDR3 is TGTGCCAGCGGTGAGACAGGAGCTAACTATGGCTACACCTTC.

To note about this clone: This same CDR3 is encoded by further DNA sequences in the sample. The chain recombines TRBV7-2 with TRBJ1-5, with unresolved D. V gave up 4 bases and J gave up 3 bases, with 7 bases separating them. Germline V lookup: CDR1 SGHTA, CDR2 FQGNSA. The CDR3 length is 13 residues. The CDR3 coding sequence is TGTGCCAGCAGCTCGGACCTCAATCAGCCCCAGCATTTT. It specifies CASSSDLNQPQHF.

V usage is TRBV5-1 and J usage is TRBJ2-7; no clear D. The V gene lost 1 base and the J gene lost 6 bases, with 8 bases spanning the gap. This CDR3 is 12 amino acids long. Per germline, CDR1 SGHRS and CDR2 YFSETQ. The CDR3 DNA sequence: TGCGCCAGCAGCTTGAATCACGTCGAGCAGTACTTC. Its translation is CASSLNHVEQYF.

This chain connects TRBV12-3 or TRBV12-4 to TRBJ2-1; D is unresolved. The germline V and J ends were trimmed by 5 bases and 5 bases, with 10 bases remaining between them. CDR3 size: 13 residues. For the CDR3, the DNA is TGTGCCAGCAGTCGGACCGAAAACAATGAGCAGTTCTTC. Amino acid sequence: CASSRTENNEQFF.

The CDR3 coding sequence is TGTGCCAGCAGTCCCAACGCTGACGGGGGGCAAGGCAATCAGCCCCAGCATTTT. The encoded protein is CASSPNADGGQGNQPQHF. V is TRBV5-5 and J is TRBJ1-5, with D maybe TRBD1 (6 bases). The CDR3 spans 18 residues. The germline V gene has CDR1 SGHKS and CDR2 YYEKEE (reference sequence). V lost 5 bases, J lost 2 bases, and 23 bases lay in between.

The chain joins TRBV5-1 to TRBJ1-3; TRBD1 is a possible D gene (6 bases). Germline V gives CDR1 SGHRS, CDR2 YFSETQ. V was trimmed by 0 bases and J by 0 bases, leaving 10 bases between them. The CDR3 spans 16 residues. The CDR3 region is CASSLGQGSSGNTIYF. The CDR3 region has the DNA TGCGCCAGCAGCTTGGGCCAGGGGAGCTCTGGAAACACCATATATTTT.

This chain links TRBV19 with TRBJ1-2; D is ambiguous. Germline V gene data show CDR1 as LNHDA and CDR2 as SQIVND (reference sequence). CDR3 length: 17 amino acids. The germline V and J ends were trimmed by 3 bases and 3 bases, with 20 bases remaining between them. The CDR3 loop is CASSMILSSLRDYGYTF. The CDR3 coding sequence is TGTGCCAGTAGTATGATCCTATCGTCTTTAAGAGACTATGGCTACACCTTC.

The CDR3 DNA reads TGTGCCAGCAGCTCTCAAACCGGGACAGAGCAGTACTTC. Translated: CASSSQTGTEQYF. J is TRBJ2-7 and V is TRBV7-9; TRBD1 might be the D (6 bases). V lost 4 bases, J lost 7 bases, and 14 bases lay in between. The CDR3 sequence is 13 residues long. Germline lookup yields CDR1 SEHNR and CDR2 FQNEAQ (reference sequence).

The genes are TRBV6-1 and TRBJ2-3, with 8 bases fitting TRBD1. This CDR3 has 16 residues. Germline lookup yields CDR1 MNHNS and CDR2 SASEGT. V dropped 6 bases and J dropped 1; count of bases not matched to a gene: 9. Here the CDR3 DNA reads TGTGCCAGCAGCGAACAGGGGGGTAGCCGCACAGATACGCAGTATTTT. Protein product: CASSEQGGSRTDTQYF.

The genes are TRBV10-3 and TRBJ2-7; perhaps TRBD2 as D (5 bases). Deletions cut 6 bases from V and 4 bases from J, with 10 bases between. This CDR3 has 12 amino acids. CDR1 is ENHRY, CDR2 SYGVKD, per germline. The CDR3 coding sequence is TGTGCCATCAGCCCACGGGGTTACGAGCAGTACTTC. As protein: CAISPRGYEQYF.

The CDR3 DNA is TGCAGCGGCCTGGAAGATACGCAGTATTTT. Translation gives CSGLEDTQYF. V is TRBV20-1 and J is TRBJ2-3; no firm D call. Germline CDR1 DFQATT, CDR2 SNEGSKA (reference sequence). The CDR3 has 10 residues.

The J gene is TRBJ1-4, the V gene TRBV5-1; D is unclear. The CDR3 contains 12 residues. Per the germline V gene, CDR1 is SGHRS and CDR2 is YFSETQ. Trimming removed 7 bases from V and 5 bases from J, with 9 bases in between. The CDR3, as DNA: TGCGCCAGCTCTACTCCCAATGAAAAACTGTTTTTT. Residues: CASSTPNEKLFF.

The sample holds a few counts of this clone. This chain connects TRBV27 to TRBJ2-2; TRBD1 might be the D (7 bases). The CDR3 contains 14 residues. V lost 7 bases and J 7 bases, leaving 16 bases between the germline ends. Per the germline V gene, CDR1 is MNHEY and CDR2 is SMNVEV (reference sequence). CDR3 coding DNA: TGTGCCAGCACGTGGAGGGGGCCCATCGGGGAGCTGTTTTTT. Translating it yields CASTWRGPIGELFF.

The V gene is TRBV7-2, the J gene TRBJ2-5; 8 positions match TRBD2. CDR3 length equals 16 residues. The germline gives CDR1 SGHTA, CDR2 FQGNSA. V lost 2 bases to trimming and J lost 2 bases; unmatched junction nucleotides: 7. CDR3 region: CASSLSVPSGQETQYF. CDR3 DNA sequence: TGTGCCAGCAGCTTATCGGTCCCTAGCGGGCAAGAGACCCAGTACTTC.

The CDR3 nucleotides read TGTGCCAGTAGTATAGACCACTCCCAGGGCCTCTATGGCTACACCTTC. Amino acid sequence: CASSIDHSQGLYGYTF. The chain employs TRBV19 and TRBJ1-2, with a tentative D call TRBD1 (5 bases). Per the germline V gene, CDR1 is LNHDA and CDR2 is SQIVND (reference sequence). There are 16 residues in the CDR3. The ends were cut back, 0 bases at V and 4 bases at J, with 15 bases in the middle.

V gene TRBV2 combines with J gene TRBJ1-1, with D perhaps matching TRBD1 (5 bases). The CDR3 covers 13 residues. With 4 bases removed from V and 2 bases from J, the gap between germline ends came to 8 bases. Per the germline V gene, CDR1 is SNHLY and CDR2 is FYNNEI. The CDR3 DNA sequence: TGTGCCAGCAGTGGGGGCCGCAACACTGAAGCTTTCTTT. As protein: CASSGGRNTEAFF. The variable domain in full, completed from reference TRBV2 and TRBJ1-1, reads EPEVTQTPSHQVTQMGQEVILRCVPISNHLYFYWYRQILGQKVEFLVSFYNNEISEKSEIFDDQFSVERPDGSNFTLKIRSTKLEDSAMYFCASSGGRNTEAFFGQGTRLTVV.

This chain uses TRBV25-1 with TRBJ1-1; D is unclear. Trimming shortened V by 3 bases and J by 9 bases, and 11 bases separated the two germline ends. This CDR3 region has 12 residues. Germline values: CDR1 MGHDK, CDR2 SYGVNS. This CDR3 reads CASSDQEMKAFF. CDR3 nucleotides: TGTGCCAGCAGTGACCAGGAGATGAAAGCTTTCTTT. Filled out from reference TRBV25-1 and TRBJ1-1, the complete variable domain reads EADIYQTPRYLVIGTGKKITLECSQTMGHDKMYWYQQDPGMELHLIHYSYGVNSTEKGDLSSESTVSRIRTEHFPLTLESARPSHTSQYLCASSDQEMKAFFGQGTRLTVV.